The next 26 T cell receptor beta chains were all read from a single sample in a study of Ad26.COV2.S vaccination and SARS-CoV-2 variants. The treatment is: roughly 20 received Ad26.COV2.S at low or high dose, single or two shots; about five received placebo; per-sample allocation not given. It was on day 63 after the first vaccine or placebo injection that samples were taken. Data came from immunoSEQ multiplex PCR; TCRdb stores just in-frame clones and leaves some out. The table includes 450,000 to 550,000 clones, 89% detected once. The specimen comprised peripheral blood, sampled in a trial of Ad26.COV2.S vaccine versus placebo. The origin of the receptors is a person between 18 and 59 years old who received the Ad26.COV2.S COVID-19 vaccine or a placebo.

V gene TRBV5-4 combines with J gene TRBJ1-2, with 8 bases matching TRBD1. The junction had 3 bases not matched to a gene; V was cut back by 2 bases and J by 3 bases. Germline values: CDR1 SGHNT, CDR2 YYREEE (reference sequence). This CDR3 contains 14 residues. CDR3 amino acids: CASSFGQGYYGYTF. CDR3 nucleotides: TGTGCCAGCAGCTTCGGACAGGGATACTATGGCTACACCTTC.

This rearrangement joins TRBV28 to TRBJ2-6; D is possibly TRBD1 (6 bases). The germline CDR1 and CDR2 sequences are MDHEN and SYDVKM. The CDR3 is made up of 16 amino acids. Between the trimmed V and J ends, which lost 5 bases and 2 bases, there was a span of 13 bases. The CDR3 here is CASSRPRGTGANVLTF. The CDR3 DNA follows: TGTGCCAGCAGTCGCCCCAGGGGAACTGGGGCCAACGTCCTGACTTTC.

The gene calls are TRBV5-4 and TRBJ1-4; D gene unclear. Germline CDR1 is SGHNT and CDR2 is YYREEE (reference sequence). The CDR3 is 14 residues long. V shed 4 bases and J shed 1 base, with 8 bases lying between them. CDR3 coding DNA: TGTGCCAGCAGCCCGGGCCTAACTAATGAAAAACTGTTTTTT. Translating gives CASSPGLTNEKLFF.

The rearrangement uses TRBV7-9 and TRBJ2-7; TRBD1 aligns across 7 bases. CDR1 SEHNR and CDR2 FQNEAQ come from the germline V gene (reference sequence). This CDR3 comprises 17 residues. The V and J ends lost 7 bases and 0 bases, in that order; junction bases with no gene match: 15. The CDR3 sequence: CASTLREGQASSYEQYF. CDR3 coding DNA: TGTGCCAGCACCCTACGCGAAGGACAGGCATCCTCCTACGAGCAGTACTTC.

For the CDR3, the DNA is TGTGCCAGCAGCTTAGTTTCTGGGGCAGAAGGAGGCTACACCTTC. Translated: CASSLVSGAEGGYTF. The rearrangement links TRBV7-2 to TRBJ1-2; D might be TRBD1 (5 bases). This CDR3 is built from 15 residues. Trimming stripped 1 base from V and 8 bases from J, with 17 bases between. The germline CDR1 and CDR2 sequences are SGHTA and FQGNSA.

J is TRBJ2-2 and V is TRBV4-2; D gene uncertain. With 3 bases removed from V and 2 bases from J, the gap between germline ends came to 16 bases. This CDR3 has 17 residues. Germline V gives CDR1 LGHNA, CDR2 YNFKEQ. DNA of the CDR3: TGTGCCAGCAGCCAGAGTGGCACATCCATTAACACCGGGGAGCTGTTTTTT. The encoded protein is CASSQSGTSINTGELFF.

Turning to this clone: Different DNA sequences within this sample yield the same CDR3. V gene TRBV18 combines with J gene TRBJ1-1, with TRBD1 matching over 8 bases. This CDR3 is built from 13 residues. Trimming removed 3 bases from V and 4 bases from J; junction bases left unmatched: 1. Germline V gene data show CDR1 as KGHSH and CDR2 as LQKENI. CDR3 nucleotide sequence: TGTGCCAGCTCACCGGACAGGGCCACTGAAGCTTTCTTT. Protein: CASSPDRATEAFF.

DNA of the CDR3: TGTGCCAGCAGCCAAGATTTACTCAGAGGCACAGATACGCAGTATTTT. Residues: CASSQDLLRGTDTQYF. The chain recombines TRBV14 with TRBJ2-3; D remains unclear. The CDR3 contains 16 residues. Germline assignment: CDR1 SGHDN and CDR2 FVKESK. V was shortened by 0 bases and J by 1 base, with 11 bases between the two germline ends.

This rearrangement joins TRBV6-5 to TRBJ1-5; D gene unclear. The CDR3 consists of 14 residues. Deletions cut 2 bases from V and 2 bases from J, with 7 bases between. CDR1 MNHEY and CDR2 SVGAGI come from the germline V gene. The CDR3 here is CASSYGHRNQPQHF. DNA of the CDR3: TGTGCCAGCAGTTACGGGCACCGCAATCAGCCCCAGCATTTT.

The chain has TRBV14 and TRBJ2-1; either TRBD1 or TRBD2 may supply D (6 bases each). The CDR3 totals 17 residues. The V end lost 0 bases, the J end lost 9 bases, and 21 bases lay between the germline ends. Germline V gives CDR1 SGHDN, CDR2 FVKESK. CDR3 sequence: CASSQDGRTGRFVEQFF. The CDR3 nucleotides are TGTGCCAGCAGCCAAGACGGACGAACAGGGAGGTTCGTTGAGCAGTTCTTC.

The chain uses TRBV5-4 and TRBJ1-1, with D possibly being TRBD1 (6 bases). The V end was cut by 0 bases, the J end by 2 bases, with 14 bases between. This CDR3 contains 16 residues. Germline lookup yields CDR1 SGHNT and CDR2 YYREEE (reference sequence). The DNA of the CDR3 is TGTGCCAGCAGCTTGGGGATCGGGGGGCTCAACACTGAAGCTTTCTTT. Translating gives CASSLGIGGLNTEAFF. The variable domain in full, completed from reference TRBV5-4 and TRBJ1-1, reads ETGVTQSPTHLIKTRGQQVTLRCSSQSGHNTVSWYQQALGQGPQFIFQYYREEENGRGNFPPRFSGLQFPNYSSELNVNALELDDSALYLCASSLGIGGLNTEAFFGQGTRLTVV.

V usage is TRBV5-6 and J usage is TRBJ2-5; 11 nucleotides agree with TRBD1. The CDR3 spans 15 residues. With V trimmed by 3 bases and J by 2 bases, 3 bases remained unmatched. CDR1 and CDR2 from the germline V gene are SGHDT and YYEEEE. CDR3 nucleotide sequence: TGTGCCAGCAGCTACGGGACAGGGGGACAAGAGACCCAGTACTTC. Protein product: CASSYGTGGQETQYF.

The V gene is TRBV5-4, the J gene TRBJ2-7, with D possibly being TRBD1 (5 bases). This CDR3 has 13 residues. Germline V gives CDR1 SGHNT, CDR2 YYREEE (reference sequence). Trimming took 0 bases from V and 7 from J, leaving 11 bases between them. CDR3 in DNA: TGTGCCAGCAGCTTGGCCAGGTCAGGGGAGCAGTACTTC. Translating it yields CASSLARSGEQYF.

This chain joins TRBV9 and TRBJ2-3, with TRBD2 identical over 13 bases. CDR1 and CDR2 from the germline V gene are SGDLS and YYNGEE. There are 18 residues in the CDR3. After removal of 4 bases from V and 4 bases from J, the junction contained 12 bases not matched to a gene. The CDR3 reads CASSPTSGRGVWSDTQYF. The CDR3 DNA reads TGTGCCAGCAGCCCAACTAGCGGGAGGGGGGTGTGGTCAGATACGCAGTATTTT.

The CDR3 here is CASSPWTGGTDTQYF. CDR3 bases: TGTGCCAGCAGCCCATGGACTGGGGGCACAGATACGCAGTATTTT. The genes are TRBV7-8 and TRBJ2-3; maybe TRBD2 (5 bases). CDR1 SGHVS and CDR2 FQNEAQ come from the germline V gene. The CDR3 covers 15 residues. V lost 5 bases, J lost 1 base, and 13 bases lay in between.

This clone occurred a few times. V usage is TRBV18 and J usage is TRBJ2-1; D unresolved. Germline lookup yields CDR1 KGHSH and CDR2 LQKENI. This CDR3 is built from 12 residues. V lost 2 bases and J lost 6, with 5 bases in between. As DNA, the CDR3 is TGTGCCAGCTCACCATTCGGCAATGAGCAGTTCTTC. Protein sequence: CASSPFGNEQFF.

This clone was recorded once. The gene calls are TRBV2 and TRBJ2-7; 10 bases fit TRBD1. The trim removed 11 bases at V and 3 bases at J, leaving 4 bases unmatched. The CDR3 is 12 amino acids. Germline CDR1 reads SNHLY; CDR2 reads FYNNEI. CDR3 protein: CACGQGGYEQYF. The CDR3 nucleotides are TGTGCCTGCGGACAGGGGGGCTACGAGCAGTACTTC.

V and J are TRBV19 and TRBJ1-3, with D unclear. Trimming took off 9 bases at V and 5 bases at J, with 5 bases between the two ends. Germline CDR1 LNHDA, CDR2 SQIVND (reference sequence). The CDR3 is made up of 10 amino acids. In DNA, the CDR3 is TGTGCCAGCGAAAGAAACACCATATATTTT. This codes for CASERNTIYF.

This rearrangement joins TRBV15 to TRBJ2-1; 10 bases map to TRBD2. The CDR3 loop spans 15 amino acids. V shed 5 bases, J shed 2 bases, and the junction held 3 bases outside the gene matches. Germline loops: CDR1 LNHNV, CDR2 YYDKDF (reference sequence). The CDR3 nucleotides read TGTGCCACCAGCTCGAGCGGGGGGGCCTACAATGAGCAGTTCTTC. This codes for CATSSSGGAYNEQFF.

This chain connects TRBV19 to TRBJ2-5; 8 bases map to TRBD1. The CDR3 sequence is 14 residues long. V was pared by 4 bases and J by 2 bases, with 3 bases of the junction left unmatched. The germline gives CDR1 LNHDA, CDR2 SQIVND (reference sequence). The CDR3 nucleotides are TGTGCCAGTAGTAAGCGGACAGGGCAAGAGACCCAGTACTTC. This encodes CASSKRTGQETQYF.

The chain has TRBV5-8 and TRBJ2-1; perhaps TRBD2 as D (6 bases). This CDR3 is built from 17 residues. Deletions cut 1 base from V and 1 base from J, with 15 bases between. Germline CDR1 and CDR2: SGHTS and YDEGEE. CDR3 DNA: TGTGCCAGCAGCTTGTTTCTAGCGTTCTCGTCCTACAATGAGCAGTTCTTC. Protein product: CASSLFLAFSSYNEQFF.

This chain uses TRBV27 with TRBJ1-2, with a possible D match to TRBD1 (6 bases). V was shortened by 5 bases and J by 5 bases, with 18 bases between the two germline ends. The CDR3 extends over 15 amino acids. CDR1 is MNHEY, CDR2 SMNVEV, per germline (reference sequence). The CDR3 loop is CASSIARKDRYGYTF. CDR3 DNA sequence: TGTGCCAGCAGTATCGCCCGAAAGGACAGATATGGCTACACCTTC.

V gene TRBV10-3 combines with J gene TRBJ1-6; weak D call: TRBD1 (6 bases). Trimming left V 5 bases short and J 0 bases short, with 11 bases between. The CDR3 is made up of 16 amino acids. CDR1 ENHRY and CDR2 SYGVKD come from the germline V gene. The CDR3 spells CAISNRASSYNSPLHF. The DNA of the CDR3 is TGTGCCATCAGTAACAGGGCGAGCTCCTATAATTCACCCCTCCACTTT.

The chain couples TRBV19 to TRBJ1-3; unclear D gene. The germline V gene encodes CDR1 LNHDA and CDR2 SQIVND (reference sequence). The V and J ends lost 1 base and 0 bases respectively, with 4 bases between them. This CDR3 region has 14 residues. The CDR3 sequence: CASSIGSSGNTIYF. DNA of the CDR3: TGTGCCAGTAGTATAGGAAGCTCTGGAAACACCATATATTTT.

This sequence joins TRBV7-2 and TRBJ1-2; D is perhaps TRBD1 (5 bases). The CDR3 spans 13 residues. The V end was cut by 10 bases, the J end by 10 bases, with 22 bases between. Germline CDR1 is SGHTA and CDR2 is FQGNSA. The CDR3 region is CATGTGLLEDYTF. DNA for the CDR3: TGTGCCACCGGGACGGGGCTTTTGGAGGACTACACCTTC.

This sequence joins TRBV19 and TRBJ1-1, with D tentatively TRBD1 (6 bases). This CDR3 is built from 12 residues. Trimming cost V 6 bases and J 10 bases, with 15 bases left between them. Germline V gene sequence: CDR1 LNHDA, CDR2 SQIVND (reference sequence). CDR3 DNA sequence: TGTGCCAGTAGAGGACAGTGGACGTTAGCTTTCTTT. It is translated as CASRGQWTLAFF. The full variable domain, in which reference TRBV19 and TRBJ1-1 provide the parts outside the CDR3, is DGGITQSPKYLFRKEGQNVTLSCEQNLNHDAMYWYRQDPGQGLRLIYYSQIVNDFQKGDIAEGYSVSREKKESFPLTVTSAQKNPTAFYLCASRGQWTLAFFGQGTRLTVV.